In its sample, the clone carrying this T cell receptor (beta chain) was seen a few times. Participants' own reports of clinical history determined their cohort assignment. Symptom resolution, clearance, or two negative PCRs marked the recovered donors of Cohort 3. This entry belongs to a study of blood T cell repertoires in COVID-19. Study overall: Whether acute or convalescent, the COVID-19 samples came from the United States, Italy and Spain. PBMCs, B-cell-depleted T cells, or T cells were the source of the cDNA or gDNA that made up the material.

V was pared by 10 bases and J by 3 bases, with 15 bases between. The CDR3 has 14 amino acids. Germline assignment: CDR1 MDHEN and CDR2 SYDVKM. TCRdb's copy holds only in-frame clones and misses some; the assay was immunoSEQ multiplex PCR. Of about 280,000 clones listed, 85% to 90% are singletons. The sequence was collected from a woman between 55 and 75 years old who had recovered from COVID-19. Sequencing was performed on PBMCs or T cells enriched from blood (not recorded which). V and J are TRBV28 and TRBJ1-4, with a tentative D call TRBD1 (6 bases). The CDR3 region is CATLTTGANEKLFF. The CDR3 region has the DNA TGTGCCACTTTGACGACAGGAGCTAATGAAAAACTGTTTTTT. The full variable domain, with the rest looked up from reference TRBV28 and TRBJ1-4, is DVKVTQSSRYLVKRTGEKVFLECVQDMDHENMFWYRQDPGLGLRLIYFSYDVKMKEKGDIPEGYSVSREKKERFSLILESASTNQTSMYLCATLTTGANEKLFFGSGTQLSVL.